A single sample is the source of the 13 T cell receptor beta chains below, sequenced in a study of blood T cell repertoires in COVID-19. The method was immunoSEQ multiplex PCR; TCRdb's version includes in-frame clones alone and lacks a portion of them. The sample has approximately 89,000 clones; about 90% are singletons. Source material: peripheral blood. The receptors were gathered from a man aged 65 to 85 with acute or convalescent COVID-19.

This clone was seen just once. V is TRBV24-1 and J is TRBJ1-6; D may be TRBD1 (5 bases). V gave up 6 bases and J gave up 7 bases, with 9 bases separating them. Germline loops: CDR1 KGHDR, CDR2 SFDVKD. The CDR3 runs 13 residues. The CDR3 DNA sequence: TGTGCCACCAGTCTGGGGGGGAATTCACCCCTCCACTTT. The encoded protein is CATSLGGNSPLHF.

The rearrangement links TRBV19 to TRBJ1-1; D may be TRBD1 (6 bases). V was trimmed by 5 bases and J by 6 bases, leaving 16 bases between them. CDR3 length: 14 residues. Germline CDR1 reads LNHDA; CDR2 reads SQIVND (reference sequence). The CDR3 DNA reads TGTGCCAGTAGTCAGTCCAGGGGTAGGGCTGAAGCTTTCTTT. Translated, it gives CASSQSRGRAEAFF.

This clone appeared a single time. This chain uses TRBV3-1 (or the pseudogene TRBV3-2) with TRBJ1-2, with 8 bases aligning to TRBD1. This CDR3 is built from 15 residues. Germline V lookup: CDR1 LGHDT, CDR2 YNNKEL (reference sequence). Losses at the gene ends were 1 base for V and 6 bases for J; bases not matched to a gene: 7. In DNA, the CDR3 is TGTGCCAGCAGCCAAGTCGTCGCAGGGGGCGATGGCTACACCTTC. Translating it yields CASSQVVAGGDGYTF.

The chain uses TRBV6-5 and TRBJ1-1, with D unclear. The CDR3 contains 13 residues. The V end was cut by 7 bases, the J end by 1 base, with 10 bases between. Per germline, CDR1 MNHEY and CDR2 SVGAGI. CDR3 sequence: CASTNRPNTEAFF. The CDR3 DNA reads TGTGCCAGCACCAACAGACCGAACACTGAAGCTTTCTTT.

The V gene is TRBV5-4, the J gene TRBJ2-6; D might be TRBD2 (6 bases). Trimming left V 4 bases short and J 4 bases short, with 15 bases between. The CDR3 is 16 amino acids. From germline, CDR1 is SGHNT and CDR2 YYREEE (reference sequence). CDR3 region: CASSRRRDSGANVLTF. CDR3 nucleotides: TGTGCCAGCAGCCGGCGAAGGGACTCCGGGGCCAACGTCCTGACTTTC.

The chain links TRBV19 to TRBJ2-3; TRBD1 is a possible D gene (6 bases). The CDR3 consists of 16 residues. Per germline, CDR1 LNHDA and CDR2 SQIVND (reference sequence). V was trimmed by 4 bases and J by 2 bases, leaving 16 bases between them. The CDR3 nucleotides are TGTGCCAGTAGTACTTACGACCGGGACAACACAGATACGCAGTATTTT. Encoded protein: CASSTYDRDNTDTQYF.

V gene TRBV19 combines with J gene TRBJ1-5; D is uncertain. V was shortened by 5 bases and J by 1 base, with 6 bases between the two germline ends. Germline lookup yields CDR1 LNHDA and CDR2 SQIVND (reference sequence). CDR3 length: 13 residues. The CDR3 region is CASSEGSNQPQHF. The CDR3 DNA sequence: TGTGCCAGTAGTGAGGGAAGCAATCAGCCCCAGCATTTT.

This sequence joins TRBV27 and TRBJ2-4, with 12 positions matching TRBD2. Germline V gene data show CDR1 as MNHEY and CDR2 as SMNVEV (reference sequence). The CDR3 sequence is 17 residues long. V lost 5 bases and J lost 9; bases outside the gene matches: 14. The CDR3 DNA follows: TGTGCCAGCAGTCCCCACACCTTGACTAGCGGGGGCGGCATTCAGTACTTC. Its protein is CASSPHTLTSGGGIQYF.

The rearrangement links TRBV4-2 to TRBJ2-2; 7 bases are a match to TRBD1. This CDR3 is 14 amino acids long. Unmatched junction bases numbered 6, after V lost 3 bases and J lost 8 bases. The germline V gene encodes CDR1 LGHNA and CDR2 YNFKEQ. DNA for the CDR3: TGTGCCAGCAGCCAGACCGGGACAGCAGGGGAGCTGTTTTTT. It translates to CASSQTGTAGELFF.

The chain has TRBV5-5 and TRBJ1-4, with D unresolved. The CDR3 has 13 residues. The germline gives CDR1 SGHKS, CDR2 YYEKEE (reference sequence). The ends were cut back, 4 bases at V and 3 bases at J, with 7 bases in the middle. In nucleotides, the CDR3 is TGTGCCAGCAGCGCCGGGGCTAATGAAAAACTGTTTTTT. As protein: CASSAGANEKLFF.

The V gene is TRBV28, the J gene TRBJ1-2; D might be TRBD1 (5 bases). Trimming took off 6 bases at V and 7 bases at J, with 12 bases between the two ends. Germline values: CDR1 MDHEN, CDR2 SYDVKM. The CDR3 extends over 12 amino acids. The CDR3 loop reads CASREGLIGYTF. The CDR3 DNA sequence: TGTGCCAGCAGGGAGGGGCTAATTGGCTACACCTTC.

The rearrangement links TRBV11-1 to TRBJ2-5, with TRBD1 matching 9 bases. Germline CDR1 and CDR2: SGHAT and FQDESV (reference sequence). The CDR3 consists of 16 residues. The junction had 7 bases not matched to a gene; V was cut back by 1 base and J by 4 bases. As DNA, the CDR3 is TGTGCCAGCAGCTTAGAATCGGGACAGGGTTTAGAGACCCAGTACTTC. This encodes CASSLESGQGLETQYF.

This chain joins TRBV11-2 and TRBJ1-2, with TRBD1 matching 8 bases. The germline V gene encodes CDR1 SGHAT and CDR2 FQNNGV. The V gene end was trimmed by 2 bases and the J gene end by 7 bases; junction bases not matched to a gene: 9. The CDR3 spans 15 residues. In DNA, the CDR3 is TGTGCCAGCAGCTTACCTTCGGGACAGGTAGCTGGCTACACCTTC. This sequence encodes CASSLPSGQVAGYTF.